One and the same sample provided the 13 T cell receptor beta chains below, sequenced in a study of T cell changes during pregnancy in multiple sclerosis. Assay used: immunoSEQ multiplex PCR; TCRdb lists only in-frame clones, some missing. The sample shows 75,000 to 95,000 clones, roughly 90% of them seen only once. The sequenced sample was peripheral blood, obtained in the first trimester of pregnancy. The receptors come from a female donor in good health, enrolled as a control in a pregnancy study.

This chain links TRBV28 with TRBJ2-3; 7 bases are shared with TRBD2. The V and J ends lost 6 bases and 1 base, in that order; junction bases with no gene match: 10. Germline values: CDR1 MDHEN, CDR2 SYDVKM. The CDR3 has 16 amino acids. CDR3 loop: CASSNMGRGGTDTQYF. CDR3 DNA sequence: TGTGCCAGCAGCAATATGGGACGGGGGGGCACAGATACGCAGTATTTT.

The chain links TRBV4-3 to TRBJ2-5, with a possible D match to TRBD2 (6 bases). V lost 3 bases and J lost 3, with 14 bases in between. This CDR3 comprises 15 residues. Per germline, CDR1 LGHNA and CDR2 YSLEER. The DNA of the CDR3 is TGCGCCAGCAGCCACAGTAGCGGAGATGAAGAGACCCAGTACTTC. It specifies CASSHSSGDEETQYF.

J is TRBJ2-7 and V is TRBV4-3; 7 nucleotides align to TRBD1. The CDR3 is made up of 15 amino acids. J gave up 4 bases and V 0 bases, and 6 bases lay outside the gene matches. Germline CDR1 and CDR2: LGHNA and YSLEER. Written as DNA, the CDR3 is TGCGCCAGCAGCCAAGAGGGACAGAGGATATACGAGCAGTACTTC. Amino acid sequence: CASSQEGQRIYEQYF.

This CDR3 reads CASIPTGSPQPQHF. The CDR3 nucleotides read TGTGCCAGCATCCCGACAGGGTCGCCTCAGCCCCAGCATTTT. The chain has TRBV28 and TRBJ1-5; 7 bases are shared with TRBD1. Losses at the gene ends were 7 bases for V and 6 bases for J; bases not matched to a gene: 9. CDR1 is MDHEN and CDR2 is SYDVKM in the germline V gene. This CDR3 contains 14 residues.

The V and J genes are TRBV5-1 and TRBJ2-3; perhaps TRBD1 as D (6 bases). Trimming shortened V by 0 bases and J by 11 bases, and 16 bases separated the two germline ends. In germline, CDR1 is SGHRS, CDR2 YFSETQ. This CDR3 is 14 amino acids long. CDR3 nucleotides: TGCGCCAGCAGCTTGGCCCGTCAGCTAGGGGGGCAGTATTTT. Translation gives CASSLARQLGGQYF.

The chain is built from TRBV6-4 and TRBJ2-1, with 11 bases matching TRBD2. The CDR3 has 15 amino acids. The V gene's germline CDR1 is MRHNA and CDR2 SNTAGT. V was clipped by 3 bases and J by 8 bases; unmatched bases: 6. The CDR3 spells CASSEGGLAVDEQFF. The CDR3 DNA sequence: TGTGCCAGCAGTGAAGGGGGACTAGCGGTCGATGAGCAGTTCTTC.

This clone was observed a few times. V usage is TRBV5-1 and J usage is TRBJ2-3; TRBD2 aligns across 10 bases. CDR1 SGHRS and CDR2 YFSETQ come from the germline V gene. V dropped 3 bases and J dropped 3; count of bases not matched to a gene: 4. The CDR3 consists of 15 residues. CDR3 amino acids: CASSSLSGGTDTQYF. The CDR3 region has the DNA TGCGCCAGCAGCTCCCTTAGCGGGGGGACAGATACGCAGTATTTT.

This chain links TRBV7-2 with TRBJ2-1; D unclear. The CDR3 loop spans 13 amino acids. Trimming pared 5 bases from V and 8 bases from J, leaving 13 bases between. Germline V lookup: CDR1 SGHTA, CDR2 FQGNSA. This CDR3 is CASSHDRGHEQFF. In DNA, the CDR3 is TGTGCCAGCAGCCATGACCGCGGCCATGAGCAGTTCTTC.

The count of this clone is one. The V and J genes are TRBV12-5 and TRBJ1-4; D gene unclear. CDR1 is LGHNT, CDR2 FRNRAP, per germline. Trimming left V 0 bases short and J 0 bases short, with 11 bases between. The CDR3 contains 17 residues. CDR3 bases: TGTGCTAGTGGTTTGGTGACGAGGCTCGCAACTAATGAAAAACTGTTTTTT. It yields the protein CASGLVTRLATNEKLFF.

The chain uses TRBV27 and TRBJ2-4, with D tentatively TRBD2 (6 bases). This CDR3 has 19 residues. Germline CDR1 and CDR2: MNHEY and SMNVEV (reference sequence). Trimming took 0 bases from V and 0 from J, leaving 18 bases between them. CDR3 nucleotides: TGTGCCAGCAGTTTATCCGGGCGAGGGAGGTCAAGAGCCAAAAACATTCAGTACTTC. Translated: CASSLSGRGRSRAKNIQYF.

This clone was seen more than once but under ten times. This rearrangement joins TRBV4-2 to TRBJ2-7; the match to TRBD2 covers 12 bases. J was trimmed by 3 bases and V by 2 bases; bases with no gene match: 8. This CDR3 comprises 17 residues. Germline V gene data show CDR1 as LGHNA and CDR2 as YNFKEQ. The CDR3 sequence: CASSQISSGGVNYEQYF. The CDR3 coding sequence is TGTGCCAGCAGCCAAATATCTAGCGGGGGGGTAAACTACGAGCAGTACTTC.

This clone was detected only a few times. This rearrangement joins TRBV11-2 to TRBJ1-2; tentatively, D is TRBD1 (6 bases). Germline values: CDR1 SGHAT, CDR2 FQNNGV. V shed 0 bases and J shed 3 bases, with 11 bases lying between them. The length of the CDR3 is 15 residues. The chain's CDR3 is CASSLEGASDYGYTF. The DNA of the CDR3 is TGTGCCAGCAGCTTAGAGGGGGCTTCGGACTATGGCTACACCTTC.

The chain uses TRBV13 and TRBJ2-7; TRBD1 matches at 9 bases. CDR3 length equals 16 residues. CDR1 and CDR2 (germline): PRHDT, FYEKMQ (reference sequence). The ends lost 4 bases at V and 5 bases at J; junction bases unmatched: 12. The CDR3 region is CASSSTRDRVDHEQYF. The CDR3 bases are TGTGCCAGCAGCTCGACCCGGGACAGGGTTGATCACGAGCAGTACTTC.